The 4 T cell receptor beta chains presented below share a single source sample, sequenced in a study of Ad26.COV2.S vaccination and SARS-CoV-2 variants. Documented treatment: around 19 received Ad26.COV2.S at low or high dose, single or two shots; about 5 received placebo; per-sample allocation not given. Specimen acquisition occurred on day 63 following the initial vaccine or placebo injection. Clones were sequenced by immunoSEQ multiplex PCR, and TCRdb holds only the in-frame ones, with some missing. The data show fewer than 900,000 clones, with 70% to 90% seen just once and nearly 1.5% held by the top ten. This specimen consisted of peripheral blood, obtained in a trial of Ad26.COV2.S vaccine versus placebo. Receptor source: a person aged 18-65 years who received the Ad26.COV2.S COVID-19 vaccine or a placebo.

This clone was counted a few times. The chain links TRBV6-2 or TRBV6-3 to TRBJ1-2, with D unresolved. The CDR3 contains 14 residues. Trimming stripped 5 bases from V and 8 bases from J, with 18 bases between. Germline V gene data show CDR1 as MNHEY and CDR2 as SVGEGT. The CDR3 DNA reads as TGTGCCAGCAGTAAGACACGGGATGGAGGAGGCTACACCTTC. Translated, it gives CASSKTRDGGGYTF.

This rearrangement joins TRBV2 to TRBJ2-2; 10 bases match TRBD2. Germline lookup yields CDR1 SNHLY and CDR2 FYNNEI. This CDR3 comprises 13 residues. The trim removed 11 bases at V and 7 bases at J, leaving 7 bases unmatched. The CDR3 reads CAGSGRLGGELFF. In DNA, the CDR3 is TGTGCCGGTAGCGGGAGGTTAGGCGGGGAGCTGTTTTTT.

CDR3 amino acids: CASSLPSDRENEKLFF. DNA of the CDR3: TGTGCCAGCAGTCTTCCCTCCGACAGGGAGAATGAAAAACTGTTTTTT. This chain connects TRBV27 to TRBJ1-4; TRBD1 matches at 7 bases. This CDR3 has 16 amino acids. Germline trimming cut 5 bases from V and 5 bases from J; bases unmatched to any gene: 11. Germline-derived CDR1 and CDR2 are MNHEY and SMNVEV (reference sequence).

This chain uses TRBV3-1 (or the pseudogene TRBV3-2) with TRBJ1-5; the D gene is possibly TRBD1 (6 bases). CDR3 length: 15 residues. Germline V gene sequence: CDR1 LGHDT, CDR2 YNNKEL (reference sequence). V was trimmed by 4 bases and J by 0 bases, leaving 10 bases between them. CDR3 in DNA: TGTGCCAGCAGCCGAGGACAGCATAGCAATCAGCCCCAGCATTTT. This encodes CASSRGQHSNQPQHF.